This TCR beta chain was identified in a study of T cell clonality in common variable immunodeficiency. Control and CVID samples contributed equal amounts of genomic DNA. The protocol was immunoSEQ multiplex PCR, while the TCRdb copy is restricted to in-frame clones and leaves out a portion. The record shows some 16,000 clones for this sample, with no singletons present. CVID meant reduced serum IgG, IgA and/or IgM plus specific antibody deficiency. Details on this clone: The antigen remains undetermined.

Findings and caveats of the study: Reportedly, TCR beta sequences from common variable immunodeficiency showed fewer deletions and N-nucleotide insertions. CVID subjects showed higher TCRbeta clonality than healthy controls. CVID patient heterogeneity limited repertoire-clinical complication correlations.

This clonotype originated in a human donor with common variable immunodeficiency. The sample taken for sequencing was peripheral blood mononuclear cells.

CDR3 protein: CASTLTGTDTQYF. The part of the CDR3 DNA that was read is TGCGCCAGCACTTTGACAGGCACAGATACG. The chain carries TRBV5-1 and TRBJ2-3, with TRBD1 as a possible D gene (5 bases). With the read ending 3 residues before the CDR3 end, the germline J gene is used to fill in that end. Between the trimmed V and J ends, which lost 6 bases and 1 base, there was a span of 9 bases. The CDR3 covers 13 residues. Germline loops: CDR1 SGHRS, CDR2 YFSETQ.